The clone carrying this T cell receptor beta chain occurred many times. Its specificity is not known. The V and J ends lost 4 bases and 3 bases respectively, with 16 bases between them. The CDR3 consists of 14 residues. Germline V gene sequence: CDR1 GTSNPN, CDR2 SVGIG (reference sequence). The data originate from a study of regulatory T cells in long-lasting Graves disease. Indicated time point: newly diagnosed GD, antithyroid drugs for less than 3 months. The TCR library was made from RNA that had been extracted from PBMCs in TRIzol. The EDTA tubes were filled with 7 to 9.5 milliliters of drawn peripheral blood. CDR3-region Arm-PCR and iRepertoire HTBI primers produced the TCR beta libraries. A single record per CDR3 protein comes from TCRdb applying MiXCR to the multiplex PCR reads. This sample has about 440,000 distinct CDR3 sequences, with more than 13% found just once. Notes on the study in general: Whereas new patients shared 900 to 1,000 public clonotypes, persistent patients shared more, at about 3,000.

These same data were also listed under a study on T cells in Graves' hyperthyroidism and ophthalmopathy. As that report states: Patients were aged 18 to 65, had disease duration under 2 months, and had newly diagnosed hyperthyroidism.

The sample in question was peripheral blood mononuclear cells (PBMCs), obtained at new diagnosis, from a patient treated with antithyroid drugs. The V and J genes are TRBV30 and TRBJ2-7; no firm D call. The sequence was obtained from a woman in her 30s with Graves disease. DNA of the CDR3: TGTGCCTGGACGTCTTCGGCTGCCTACTACGAGCAGTACTTC. This sequence encodes CAWTSSAAYYEQYF.